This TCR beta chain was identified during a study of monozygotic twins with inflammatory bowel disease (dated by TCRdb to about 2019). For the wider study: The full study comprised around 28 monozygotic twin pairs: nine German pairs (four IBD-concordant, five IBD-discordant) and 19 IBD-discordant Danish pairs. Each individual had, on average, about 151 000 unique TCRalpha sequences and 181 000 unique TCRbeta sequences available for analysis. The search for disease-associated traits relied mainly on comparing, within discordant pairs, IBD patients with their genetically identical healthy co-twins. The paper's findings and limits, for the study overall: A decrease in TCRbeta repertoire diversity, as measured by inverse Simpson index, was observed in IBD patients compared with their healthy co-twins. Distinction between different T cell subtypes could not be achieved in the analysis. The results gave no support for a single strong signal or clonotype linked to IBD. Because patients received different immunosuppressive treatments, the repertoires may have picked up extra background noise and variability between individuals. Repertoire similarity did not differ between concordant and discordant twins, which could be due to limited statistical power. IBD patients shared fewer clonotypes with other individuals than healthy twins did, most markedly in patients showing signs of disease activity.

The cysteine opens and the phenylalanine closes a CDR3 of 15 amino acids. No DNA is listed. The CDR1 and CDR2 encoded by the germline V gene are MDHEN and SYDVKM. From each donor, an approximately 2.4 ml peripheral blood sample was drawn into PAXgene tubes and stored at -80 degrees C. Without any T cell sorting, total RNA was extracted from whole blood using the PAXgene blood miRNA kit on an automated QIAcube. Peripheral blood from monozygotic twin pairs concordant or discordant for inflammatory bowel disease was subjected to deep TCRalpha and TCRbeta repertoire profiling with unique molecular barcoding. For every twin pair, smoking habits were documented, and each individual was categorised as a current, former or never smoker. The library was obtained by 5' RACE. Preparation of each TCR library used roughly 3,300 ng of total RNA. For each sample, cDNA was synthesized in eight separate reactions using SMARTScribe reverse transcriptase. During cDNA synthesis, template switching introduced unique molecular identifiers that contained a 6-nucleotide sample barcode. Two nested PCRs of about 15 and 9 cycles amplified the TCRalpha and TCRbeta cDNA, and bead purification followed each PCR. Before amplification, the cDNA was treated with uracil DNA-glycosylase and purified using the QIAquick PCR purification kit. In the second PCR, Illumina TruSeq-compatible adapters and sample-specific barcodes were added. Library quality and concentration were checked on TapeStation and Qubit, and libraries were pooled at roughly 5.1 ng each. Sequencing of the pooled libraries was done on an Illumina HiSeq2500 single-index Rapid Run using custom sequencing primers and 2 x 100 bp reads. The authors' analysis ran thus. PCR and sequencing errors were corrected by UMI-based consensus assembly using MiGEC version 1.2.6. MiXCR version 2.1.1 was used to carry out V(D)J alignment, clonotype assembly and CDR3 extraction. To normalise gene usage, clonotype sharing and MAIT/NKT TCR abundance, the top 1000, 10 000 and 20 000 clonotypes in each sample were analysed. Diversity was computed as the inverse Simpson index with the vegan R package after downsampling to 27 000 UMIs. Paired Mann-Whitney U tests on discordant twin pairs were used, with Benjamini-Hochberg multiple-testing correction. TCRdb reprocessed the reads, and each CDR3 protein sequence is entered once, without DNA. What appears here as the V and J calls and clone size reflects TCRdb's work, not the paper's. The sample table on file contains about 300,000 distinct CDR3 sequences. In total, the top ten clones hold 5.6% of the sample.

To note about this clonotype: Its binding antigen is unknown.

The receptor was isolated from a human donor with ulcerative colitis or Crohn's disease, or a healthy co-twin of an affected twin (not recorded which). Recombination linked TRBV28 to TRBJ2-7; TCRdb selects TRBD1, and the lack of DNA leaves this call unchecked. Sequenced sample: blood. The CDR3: CASTWGAGGYYEQYF.